The clone carrying this T cell receptor beta chain was found a few times. Its antigen is not identified. This sample was included in a study of tumor-infiltrating lymphocytes in primary liver carcinoma. Looking at the study overall: Stage T1-T3 N0M0 and a size of roughly 4 to 10 cm characterized the tumors. Findings and caveats of the study: Tumor-adjacent and tumor-blood pairs displayed less overlap than did pairs of tumor regions.

Taking 20-30 mg of unsorted bulk tissue, the authors co-extracted RNA and DNA. Germline CDR1 reads SGHRS; CDR2 reads YFSETQ. V was clipped by 0 bases and J by 0 bases; unmatched bases: 9. The CDR3 spans 18 residues. The template, approximately 500 ng total RNA, yielded TCR beta cDNA made with a constant-region primer. Nested multiplex PCR, run for three rounds with slightly modified ARM-PCR, yielded TCR beta libraries. A C-beta reverse primer and TRBV1-TRBV30 forward primers served in each of the first two PCR rounds, at roughly 10 cycles apiece. TCRdb redid the calling of the multiplex PCR reads with MiXCR, one entry per CDR3 protein. Of 90,000 to 150,000 distinct CDR3 sequences listed, approximately 71% are singletons.

The TCR was taken from a woman aged 60-75 years with primary liver carcinoma and hepatitis B virus infection. Sequences were obtained from tumor-adjacent normal liver tissue. The chain carries TRBV5-1 and TRBJ2-3, with 8 bases that match TRBD1. CDR3 coding DNA: TGCGCCAGCAGCTTGGGATTTCGGACAGGGACTAGCACAGATACGCAGTATTTT. It translates to CASSLGFRTGTSTDTQYF.